The 28 T cell receptor beta chains below come from one sample, sequenced in a study of neurological immune-mediated disorders. In TCRdb, the 5' RACE reads were re-called with MiXCR into one record per CDR3 protein. The sample includes 25,000 to 30,000 distinct CDR3 sequences, 5% to 8% of them seen just once. Sequencing was performed on PBMCs. The receptor source for this set is a woman aged 50 to 65 in good health.

There are many counts of this clonotype. The chain combines TRBV20-1 with TRBJ1-1; 7 positions match TRBD1. The germline V gene encodes CDR1 DFQATT and CDR2 SNEGSKA (reference sequence). Losses at the gene ends were 0 bases for V and 5 bases for J; bases not matched to a gene: 9. The CDR3 covers 15 residues. CDR3 protein: CSARDQRGLRTEAFF. For the CDR3, the DNA is TGCAGTGCTAGAGATCAAAGGGGGCTGCGGACTGAAGCTTTCTTT.

This clonotype was picked up many times. The rearrangement joins TRBV5-1 to TRBJ1-2, with 9 bases lining up with TRBD1. The CDR3 has 14 residues. Germline V lookup: CDR1 SGHRS, CDR2 YFSETQ. V lost 0 bases, J lost 7 bases, and 4 bases stayed unmatched. CDR3 nucleotide sequence: TGCGCCAGCAGCTTGGAGGGACAGGGATTTGGCTACACCTTC. It yields the protein CASSLEGQGFGYTF.

This clonotype was observed many times. The chain joins TRBV9 to TRBJ2-1; 12 positions agree with TRBD2. CDR1 is SGDLS and CDR2 is YYNGEE in the germline V gene. V shed 4 bases and J 7 bases; nucleotides not matched to a gene: 6. The CDR3 runs to 15 residues. The CDR3 DNA is TGTGCCAGCAGCCCGTGGACTAGCGGGATTAATGAGCAGTTCTTC. It translates to CASSPWTSGINEQFF.

This clonotype was observed many times. V is TRBV6-6 and J is TRBJ2-1; 8 bases fit TRBD1. Germline V gene lookup returns CDR1 MNHNY and CDR2 SVGAGI (reference sequence). This CDR3 region has 14 residues. Germline trimming cut 8 bases from V and 6 bases from J; bases unmatched to any gene: 9. The CDR3 loop is CASRTRDRGNEQFF. CDR3 nucleotide sequence: TGTGCCAGCCGAACGCGAGACAGGGGCAATGAGCAGTTCTTC.

In its sample, this clonotype is large. The genes are TRBV20-1 and TRBJ1-2, with 8 bases lining up with TRBD1. J lost 5 bases, V lost 6 bases, and 8 bases had no gene match. The CDR3 contains 13 residues. Germline CDR1 and CDR2: DFQATT and SNEGSKA (reference sequence). The DNA of the CDR3 is TGCAGTGCCCATTGGACAGGGCAGTATGGCTACACCTTC. Amino acids: CSAHWTGQYGYTF.

The sample holds many counts of this clonotype. The chain couples TRBV7-9 to TRBJ1-1, with no clear D. V dropped 4 bases and J dropped 2 bases, with 17 bases sitting between them. CDR1 and CDR2 from the germline V gene are SEHNR and FQNEAQ (reference sequence). The CDR3 runs 16 residues. Written as DNA, the CDR3 is TGTGCCAGCAGCTCACTAAGGGTTCAGACCAACACTGAAGCTTTCTTT. Translated: CASSSLRVQTNTEAFF. Variable domain in full (rest from reference TRBV7-9 and TRBJ1-1): DTGVSQNPRHKITKRGQNVTFRCDPISEHNRLYWYRQTLGQGPEFLTYFQNEAQLEKSRLLSDRFSAERPKGSFSTLEIQRTEQGDSAMYLCASSSLRVQTNTEAFFGQGTRLTVV.

In this sample, this clonotype turned up many times. The chain combines TRBV20-1 with TRBJ2-7; D is perhaps TRBD2 (5 bases). The CDR3 loop spans 14 amino acids. V gave up 6 bases and J gave up 0 bases, with 15 bases separating them. The germline gives CDR1 DFQATT, CDR2 SNEGSKA (reference sequence). CDR3 protein: CSAPTRESSYEQYF. In DNA, the CDR3 is TGCAGTGCCCCCACTAGGGAGAGCTCCTACGAGCAGTACTTC.

This clonotype was counted many times. V is TRBV16 and J is TRBJ2-5, with a tentative D call TRBD1 (5 bases). The CDR3 contains 14 residues. The germline CDR1 and CDR2 sequences are KGHSY and FQNENV. Trimming removed 0 bases at V and 2 bases at J, with 7 bases between. The CDR3, as DNA: TGTGCCAGCAGCCAATCTCGACAGCAAGAGACCCAGTACTTC. Its protein is CASSQSRQQETQYF.

This clonotype has ten or more counts. This chain links TRBV28 with TRBJ2-7, with 8 bases that match TRBD2. V was pared by 5 bases and J by 6 bases, with 9 bases of the junction left unmatched. This CDR3 is 14 amino acids long. Germline assignment: CDR1 MDHEN and CDR2 SYDVKM. The CDR3 sequence: CASSPSPGGLEQYF. DNA for the CDR3: TGTGCCAGCAGTCCCTCCCCGGGGGGGCTCGAGCAGTACTTC.

Many counts were recorded for this clonotype. The chain joins TRBV24-1 to TRBJ1-2; D might be TRBD1 (6 bases). The CDR3 loop spans 15 amino acids. The germline gives CDR1 KGHDR, CDR2 SFDVKD. Trimming took 4 bases from V and 6 from J, leaving 17 bases between them. The chain's CDR3 is CATSEAGASSDGYTF. CDR3 sequence (DNA): TGTGCCACCAGTGAGGCAGGGGCTTCGAGTGATGGCTACACCTTC.

This clonotype was observed many times. The CDR3 sequence: CASSLRLAGNEQFF. The CDR3 nucleotides read TGTGCCAGCAGCTTACGCCTAGCGGGCAATGAGCAGTTCTTC. This chain uses TRBV7-9 with TRBJ2-1; 8 positions match TRBD2. The CDR3 has 14 residues. Germline V gives CDR1 SEHNR, CDR2 FQNEAQ (reference sequence). Trimming at V came to 2 bases and at J to 6 bases, leaving 3 bases not matched to a gene. The whole variable domain, remainder taken from reference TRBV7-9 and TRBJ2-1, is DTGVSQNPRHKITKRGQNVTFRCDPISEHNRLYWYRQTLGQGPEFLTYFQNEAQLEKSRLLSDRFSAERPKGSFSTLEIQRTEQGDSAMYLCASSLRLAGNEQFFGPGTRLTVL.

This clonotype showed up many times. The chain employs TRBV2 and TRBJ2-3, with 7 nucleotides matching TRBD2. The CDR3 has 16 amino acids. J gave up 2 bases and V 3 bases, and 8 bases lay outside the gene matches. Per the germline V gene, CDR1 is SNHLY and CDR2 is FYNNEI. The CDR3 nucleotides read TGTGCCAGCAGTGAGGGCCTAGCGGCCTTCACAGATACGCAGTATTTT. This encodes CASSEGLAAFTDTQYF. Full variable domain (outside the CDR3, taken from reference TRBV2 and TRBJ2-3): EPEVTQTPSHQVTQMGQEVILRCVPISNHLYFYWYRQILGQKVEFLVSFYNNEISEKSEIFDDQFSVERPDGSNFTLKIRSTKLEDSAMYFCASSEGLAAFTDTQYFGPGTRLTVL.

This clonotype showed up many times. The V and J genes are TRBV7-2 and TRBJ2-3, with 12 bases fitting TRBD2. Germline lookup yields CDR1 SGHTA and CDR2 FQGNSA. The CDR3 spans 18 residues. V shed 2 bases and J 0 bases; nucleotides not matched to a gene: 6. As DNA, the CDR3 is TGTGCCAGCAGCTTACTCACTAGCGGGGGGACTAGCACAGATACGCAGTATTTT. Translated: CASSLLTSGGTSTDTQYF.

This clonotype appeared many times. The chain uses TRBV24-1 and TRBJ2-7; TRBD2 aligns across 13 bases. The CDR3 totals 15 residues. V lost 3 bases and J lost 3; bases outside the gene matches: 1. The V gene's germline CDR1 is KGHDR and CDR2 SFDVKD. The CDR3 DNA follows: TGTGCCACCAGTGATGGGACTAGCGGGGTCTACGAGCAGTACTTC. Protein product: CATSDGTSGVYEQYF.

Many counts were recorded for this clonotype. The V and J genes are TRBV25-1 and TRBJ2-4; D uncertain. Germline V gene sequence: CDR1 MGHDK, CDR2 SYGVNS. The CDR3 sequence is 12 residues long. Trimming removed 4 bases at V and 8 bases at J, with 9 bases between. In DNA form, the CDR3 reads TGTGCCAGCAGTGGAGGTTTCGACATTCAGTACTTC. Residues: CASSGGFDIQYF.

This clonotype was seen repeatedly, ten times or more. The rearrangement joins TRBV5-1 to TRBJ2-2; 8 bases agree with TRBD2. V was clipped by 4 bases and J by 2 bases; unmatched bases: 4. This CDR3 is 15 amino acids long. CDR1 and CDR2 from the germline V gene are SGHRS and YFSETQ. The DNA of the CDR3 is TGCGCCAGCAGCCTAAGCGGGAGCAACACCGGGGAGCTGTTTTTT. Translated: CASSLSGSNTGELFF. The variable domain in full, completed from reference TRBV5-1 and TRBJ2-2, reads KAGVTQTPRYLIKTRGQQVTLSCSPISGHRSVSWYQQTPGQGLQFLFEYFSETQRNKGNFPGRFSGRQFSNSRSEMNVSTLELGDSALYLCASSLSGSNTGELFFGEGSRLTVL.

This clonotype occurred a few times. The chain has TRBV12-3 or TRBV12-4 and TRBJ2-2; the D gene is possibly TRBD1 (6 bases). V was clipped by 6 bases and J by 5 bases, with 10 bases between them. CDR3 size: 13 residues. The CDR3 reads CASSIQGTGELFF. CDR3 coding DNA: TGTGCCAGCAGCATACAGGGAACCGGGGAGCTGTTTTTT.

In this sample, this clonotype turned up many times. This chain joins TRBV28 and TRBJ2-1; the D gene is possibly TRBD2 (6 bases). The V gene lost 7 bases and the J gene lost 0 bases, with 16 bases spanning the gap. The CDR3 is 16 amino acids. CDR1 MDHEN and CDR2 SYDVKM come from the germline V gene. CDR3: CASTRGWRGSYNEQFF. The CDR3 DNA sequence: TGTGCCAGCACACGGGGATGGAGGGGCTCCTACAATGAGCAGTTCTTC.

This clonotype was recorded at least ten times. V is TRBV20-1 and J is TRBJ2-1; TRBD2 aligns across 9 bases. The CDR3 has 13 amino acids. V lost 2 bases and J lost 9; bases outside the gene matches: 5. Germline CDR1 is DFQATT and CDR2 is SNEGSKA (reference sequence). This CDR3 is CSARNSGGTEQFF. The CDR3 bases are TGCAGTGCTAGAAACAGCGGGGGGACTGAGCAGTTCTTC.

This clonotype came up many times. The V and J genes are TRBV6-6 and TRBJ1-5; D is uncertain. The germline CDR1 and CDR2 sequences are MNHNY and SVGAGI (reference sequence). The CDR3 runs 15 residues. V shed 5 bases and J shed 2 bases, with 13 bases lying between them. The CDR3, as DNA: TGTGCCAGCAGTGGGCGGTCCGACGGCAATCAGCCCCAGCATTTT. Translated: CASSGRSDGNQPQHF.

In its sample, this clonotype was seen many times. V usage is TRBV20-1 and J usage is TRBJ2-1, with 13 bases aligning to TRBD2. V lost 4 bases and J lost 7; bases outside the gene matches: 4. The CDR3 spans 14 residues. CDR1 is DFQATT, CDR2 SNEGSKA, per germline (reference sequence). This CDR3 is CSATGTSGENEQFF. CDR3 DNA: TGCAGTGCTACCGGGACTAGCGGGGAGAATGAGCAGTTCTTC.

This clonotype was counted at least ten times. The chain is built from TRBV20-1 and TRBJ1-1; D is unresolved. In germline, CDR1 is DFQATT, CDR2 SNEGSKA (reference sequence). Trimming stripped 0 bases from V and 8 bases from J, with 13 bases between. The CDR3 has 13 residues. The DNA for the CDR3 is TGCAGTGCTAGAGACCCGGCCGTACCCGAAGCTTTCTTT. This codes for CSARDPAVPEAFF.

This clonotype was observed at least ten times. The chain joins TRBV28 to TRBJ1-6; 11 bases are a match to TRBD1. Germline CDR1 MDHEN, CDR2 SYDVKM. The CDR3 is 15 amino acids. Unmatched junction bases numbered 6, after V lost 8 bases and J lost 6 bases. The CDR3 loop reads CASASGTGGNSPLHF. CDR3 DNA: TGTGCCAGCGCCTCCGGGACAGGGGGTAATTCACCCCTCCACTTT.

This clonotype showed up many times. V gene TRBV7-6 combines with J gene TRBJ2-1, with 8 positions matching TRBD2. The germline V gene encodes CDR1 SGHVS and CDR2 FNYEAQ. The CDR3 runs 18 residues. Losses at the gene ends were 1 base for V and 4 bases for J; bases not matched to a gene: 12. As DNA, the CDR3 is TGTGCCAGCAGCTTAGATGCGCGGCTAGCGGGTCTTTACAATGAGCAGTTCTTC. Encoded protein: CASSLDARLAGLYNEQFF.

This clonotype was seen many times. The chain combines TRBV28 with TRBJ2-7; possible D gene TRBD2, 5 bases. The CDR3 loop spans 14 amino acids. V was pared by 6 bases and J by 3 bases, with 15 bases between. The germline gives CDR1 MDHEN, CDR2 SYDVKM. The CDR3 region has the DNA TGTGCCAGCAGCGACCTGGACGGACTCTACGAGCAGTACTTC. As protein: CASSDLDGLYEQYF.

This clonotype occurred many times. The V call is TRBV11-2, the J call TRBJ1-3; no firm D call. V was pared by 0 bases and J by 4 bases, with 4 bases between. CDR3 length: 13 amino acids. CDR1 SGHAT and CDR2 FQNNGV come from the germline V gene. The CDR3 here is CASSLERGNTIYF. CDR3 nucleotides: TGTGCCAGCAGCTTAGAGCGGGGAAACACCATATATTTT.

The sample holds a few counts of this clonotype. The chain combines TRBV7-2 with TRBJ2-7, with D possibly being TRBD1 (7 bases). Per the germline V gene, CDR1 is SGHTA and CDR2 is FQGNSA. Trimming shortened V by 4 bases and J by 3 bases, and 16 bases separated the two germline ends. The CDR3 has 15 residues. The CDR3 region is CASSSTGGTVYEQYF. The CDR3 DNA reads TGTGCCAGCAGCTCAACCGGCGGGACAGTCTACGAGCAGTACTTC.

This clonotype was observed at least ten times. The V gene is TRBV20-1, the J gene TRBJ1-6; D possibly corresponds to TRBD1 (5 bases). V was cut by 5 bases and J by 10 bases, with 21 bases left in between. CDR1 is DFQATT and CDR2 is SNEGSKA in the germline V gene (reference sequence). CDR3 length: 15 amino acids. The CDR3 sequence is CSARVGGLDASPLHF. The CDR3 DNA follows: TGCAGTGCTCGAGTGGGGGGACTTGATGCGTCACCCCTCCACTTT.